The present entry profiles one T cell receptor (beta chain) with its context. This clone came up a few times. This receptor's antigen is unknown. No base quality values were provided; no much bigger clone lies one nucleotide off. The source of the sample is a study of long-term antiretroviral therapy in people with HIV (dated by TCRdb to the early 2020s). Regarding the study in general: The earliest samples were collected approximately a decade before the 2015 WHO recommendation for immediate ART, a period when ART was typically delayed until CD4 counts fell. Whether ART initiation and durable HIV suppression were associated with changes in peripheral blood TRB repertoire composition and diversity was tested in a retrospective serial study. A total of 192 cryopreserved PBMC samples came from approximately 30 adults with confirmed HIV infection and were collected serially over a mean of around 6 years (range 1-12). Of the 30 or so participants with HIV, 10 to 11 were female. No cross-contamination during QIAcube processing was shown when test extractions of a monoclonal T-cell line were performed alongside about 30 polyclonal samples.

What the research found in general, with its limitations: A significant increase in TRB diversity was found to be associated with ART initiation, although TRB diversity was observed to remain significantly below that of transplant donor controls even after long-term ART. No data were available on ART adherence, viral resistance or therapy changes, limiting inferences about post-ART repertoire changes. The repertoire was dominated across all time points by expanded TRB clones identified before ART initiation, although this dominance was seen to fluctuate and to decrease in many PLHIV after ART. CDR3 length ranges in HIV repertoires were narrower than in controls, and network structure suggested an antigen-experienced repertoire with only a slight naive shift after ART. The samples were dated from about 2004 to 2017, and the ART regimens that were used may be less effective than current ART regimens. Because pre-ART samples had limited cell numbers, profiling was done on unsorted PBMC rather than on sorted CD4+ and CD8+ T cells. Limited PBMC availability meant only the TCR beta chain was sequenced, without alpha chain pairing.

Sequencing of the TRB variable region was done with the immunoSEQ hsTCRB v3.0 assay at survey level resolution. The targeted TRB sequencing depth was roughly 40,000-55,000 T-cell genomes per sample. An Illumina MiSeq with a v3 150-cycle kit was used to sequence the pooled TRB libraries. Regarding the original processing steps: Repertoire analysis ran in R within a reproducible Nextflow workflow covering QC, data transformation and analysis. LymphoSeq2, an R package for exploring AIRR-Seq data, was used to implement the custom analyses. Four samples yielding fewer than 5000 total TRB sequences were excluded, leaving roughly 200 analyzed HIV repertoires. Of the 188 retained HIV repertoires, over 55 were collected before and roughly 130 after ART initiation. Each repertoire was downsampled to 5000 TRB nucleotide sequences, and summary statistics were averaged across 100 downsampling iterations. TRB sequences were retained for analysis only if CDR3 regions of at least seven amino acids were present. Two measures captured diversity: a Shannon entropy-derived clonality score and the Gini coefficient. In repertoire networks, the top 5000 CDR3 amino acid sequences were linked whenever an edit distance of one separated two sequences. For TRB CDR3 amino acid sequences, GLIPH2 was used to predict antigen specificity groups and MHC restriction. Known CMV, EBV, HIV or tissue antigen associations were flagged by matching CDR3 amino acid sequences against VDJdb and McPAS-TCR. Pre-ART, post-ART and control groups were compared with Wilcoxon signed-rank tests and Holm-Bonferroni correction. In its TCRdb copy, this immuneACCESS table keeps in-frame sequences only and misses some clones. Where compared with another copy, unresolved V genes explain less than half of these, and the others have no known cause. The DNA gave D and trimming, while V, J and clone size come from that table. This sample holds approximately 15,000 clones; roughly 80% were observed only once. The ten largest clonotypes hold around 13% of the sample.

To be included, a participant needed at least one PBMC sample from before ART initiation plus at least two post-ART samples. Every participant with HIV received treatment in the United States of America. Before DNA extraction, cryopreserved samples containing about 0.9-11 million PBMC were thawed and washed. At the time of the earliest PBMC sample, participants with HIV were aged between 23 and 54 years. Per participant, PBMC samples came from 1-4 timepoints prior to ART initiation and 2-8 timepoints following ART initiation, for a median of 7 samples. Serial HIV viral load, CD4+ T-cell count, ART history and demographic data were obtained for every participant. Using a Qiagen kit on a QIAcube, genomic DNA was extracted from unsorted PBMC, with samples processed in batches of 12. This sample comprised unsorted PBMCs, obtained 1.5 years before starting antiretroviral therapy. The sequence was obtained from a woman in her forties or fifties with HIV.

The CDR3 protein is CASSGYSNQPQHF. DNA sequence: TGTGCCAGCTCTGGATATAGCAATCAGCCCCAGCATTTT. The chain is assembled from TRBV6-6 and TRBJ1-5; no D gene can be assigned with confidence. Taken from the germline V gene (reference sequence), the CDR1 and CDR2 loops are MNHNY and SVGAGI. V is clipped by 8 bases and J by 0 bases, and the sequence between their germline boundaries is 8 bases long. Counted from cysteine to phenylalanine, this CDR3 has 13 amino acids. Here the CDR3 DNA is all that survives: 39 bases in frame from base 1.